This T cell receptor beta chain was identified during a study of T cell clonality in common variable immunodeficiency. Broader study findings: CVID subjects shared fewer TCRbeta clones than healthy controls did. CVID subjects showed higher TCRbeta clonality than healthy controls.

The repertoire was sequenced with immunoSEQ multiplex PCR; TCRdb's copy has only in-frame clones and lacks some. The sample shows some 50,000 clones, none of them appearing just once. Remarks on this clone: Its specificity is unknown. Read data end 3 residues before the CDR3 end; the end is taken from the germline J gene.

Looked up from germline, CDR1 is LNHDA and CDR2 is SQIVND (reference sequence). The CDR3 covers 15 residues. The sequenced sample consisted of peripheral blood mononuclear cells. V is TRBV19 and J is TRBJ2-2; D is possibly TRBD2 (7 bases). The sequence was obtained from a person aged 18 to 70 in good health. CDR3 DNA (partial): TGTGCCAGTATCTCAATCCAGGGGACTAATGAAAAG. It translates to CASISIQGTNEK. The whole CDR3 protein is CASISIQGTNEKLFF.